Sequencing of this T cell receptor (beta chain) was carried out in a study of T cell changes during pregnancy in multiple sclerosis. TCRdb keeps only in-frame clones here, not all; method: immunoSEQ multiplex PCR. The sample contains approximately 97,000 clones, approximately 90% of which appear only once. There are 15 residues in the CDR3. Germline CDR1 and CDR2: MDHEN and SYDVKM. The V segment lost 5 bases and the J segment 3 bases; nucleotides outside the gene matches: 7. The rearrangement links TRBV28 to TRBJ1-2, with 9 bases identical to TRBD1. The origin of this receptor is a female donor in good health, enrolled as a control in a pregnancy study. The sequencing here drew on peripheral blood, taken in the second trimester of pregnancy. Written as DNA, the CDR3 is TGTGCCAGCAGTGCCCGGACAGGGGTTTACTATGGCTACACCTTC. Translating it yields CASSARTGVYYGYTF.